A selection of T cell receptor beta chains follows, all from one sample in a study of cytomegalovirus exposure and HLA in healthy donors. Profiled with immunoSEQ multiplex PCR; TCRdb holds only in-frame clones, not every one. The data hold 100,000 to 150,000 clones, with around 70% observed a single time. Sequencing used PBMCs. Receptors originate from a woman aged 35 to 49 in good health and CMV-seropositive. Both conserved end residues are part of each CDR3. The D gene is left open where the match is weak. Not every row has a clone size; where given, it reads once, few, many or a size class.

V	size	D	J	CDR3	DNA
TRBV28	-	-	TRBJ2-6	CASSRTSGANVLTF	TGTGCCAGCAGTCGGACATCTGGGGCCAACGTCCTGACTTTC
TRBV7-9	-	-	TRBJ2-7	CASSVLDYLVTYEQYF	TGTGCCAGCAGCGTCCTGGACTACTTAGTTACCTACGAGCAGTACTTC
TRBV19	-	-	TRBJ1-4	CASSGGREVWNEKLFF	TGTGCCAGTAGTGGGGGCAGGGAAGTTTGGAATGAAAAACTGTTTTTT
TRBV6-5	-	TRBD1	TRBJ1-6	CASSISRTGGYPLHF	TGTGCCAGCAGCATAAGCCGGACAGGGGGATATCCCCTCCACTTT
TRBV4-3	-	-	TRBJ2-2	CASSHAGEAGELFF	TGCGCCAGCAGCCATGCAGGGGAAGCCGGGGAGCTGTTTTTT
TRBV5-1	-	-	TRBJ2-1	CASSSRGYNEQFF	TGCGCCAGCAGCTCTCGAGGATACAATGAGCAGTTCTTC
TRBV10-3	-	-	TRBJ1-1	CASSATGNTEAFF	TGTGCCAGCAGTGCGACAGGGAACACTGAAGCTTTCTTT
TRBV30	-	TRBD1	TRBJ2-6	CAWGDRGPSGANVLTF	TGTGCCTGGGGGGACAGGGGTCCCTCTGGGGCCAACGTCCTGACTTTC
TRBV21-1	few	-	TRBJ2-7	CASRPNLQGYLSNAYEQYF	TGTGCCAGCAGGCCCAATCTTCAGGGATATCTTAGCAATGCCTACGAGCAGTACTTC
TRBV28	-	TRBD1	TRBJ1-4	CASSSGQYEKLFF	TGTGCCAGCAGTTCGGGACAGTATGAAAAACTGTTTTTT
TRBV4-2	-	-	TRBJ2-7	CASSQGTASYEQYF	TGTGCCAGCAGCCAAGGAACAGCATCCTACGAGCAGTACTTC
TRBV5-5	-	-	TRBJ1-1	CASSLFQAQRRAEYTEAFF	TGTGCCAGCAGCCTGTTTCAAGCCCAACGTCGTGCCGAGTACACTGAAGCTTTCTTT
TRBV28	-	-	TRBJ1-2	CASSLSRGYGYTF	TGTGCCAGCAGTTTATCCAGGGGCTATGGCTACACCTTC
TRBV6-6	-	-	TRBJ1-5	CASRKQGNQPQHF	TGTGCCAGTAGGAAGCAGGGTAATCAGCCCCAGCATTTT
TRBV4-1	-	-	TRBJ1-5	CASSQDAGNQPQHF	TGCGCCAGCAGCCAGGATGCAGGCAACCAGCCCCAGCATTTT
TRBV27	few	-	TRBJ2-6	CASYRSTLSGANVLTF	TGTGCCAGCTACAGGAGTACCCTCTCTGGGGCCAACGTCCTGACTTTC
TRBV7-6	-	-	TRBJ1-2	CASSLGGEGGYTF	TGTGCCAGCAGCTTAGGGGGAGAGGGTGGCTACACCTTC
TRBV30	-	-	TRBJ2-7	CAWGQSTYEQYF	TGTGCCTGGGGCCAATCAACCTACGAGCAGTACTTC
TRBV7-3	once	-	TRBJ2-2	CASSLQGPTGELFF	TGTGCCAGCAGCTTACAGGGTCCCACCGGGGAGCTGTTTTTT
TRBV7-2	-	TRBD2	TRBJ2-1	CASSLRPAGVGYNEQFF	TGTGCCAGCAGCTTGAGACCAGCGGGGGTTGGTTACAATGAGCAGTTCTTC
TRBV6-1	-	-	TRBJ2-7	CASSEQGYEQYF	TGTGCCAGCAGTGAGCAGGGCTACGAGCAGTACTTC
TRBV30	-	-	TRBJ1-1	CAWSERRGEAFF	TGTGCCTGGAGTGAACGGCGAGGTGAAGCTTTCTTT
TRBV5-8	once	-	TRBJ2-7	CASSSGLSVGPAYEQYF	TGTGCCAGCAGCTCGGGACTCAGTGTGGGACCTGCCTACGAGCAGTACTTC
TRBV27	once	-	TRBJ1-2	CASSRNRQNYGYTF	TGTGCCAGCAGTCGGAACAGGCAAAACTATGGCTACACCTTC
TRBV5-6	-	-	TRBJ1-6	CASSSIRTDTNSPLHF	TGTGCCAGCAGCTCGATACGGACGGACACTAATTCACCCCTCCACTTT
TRBV30	-	TRBD1	TRBJ2-1	CAWSVGTGEKFF	TGTGCCTGGAGTGTAGGGACAGGGGAGAAGTTCTTC
TRBV5-1	-	-	TRBJ1-2	CASSFADVAYGYTF	TGCGCCAGCAGCTTTGCAGACGTAGCCTATGGCTACACCTTC
TRBV18	-	TRBD1	TRBJ1-2	CASSPGQQTNYGYTF	TGTGCCAGCTCACCGGGACAGCAGACTAACTATGGCTACACCTTC
TRBV12-5	-	TRBD2	TRBJ2-3	CASGPLAGGLTDTQYF	TGTGCTAGTGGCCCTTTAGCGGGAGGGCTCACAGATACGCAGTATTTT
TRBV27	-	TRBD1	TRBJ2-7	CASSLWGTGGSSYEQYF	TGTGCCAGCAGTTTATGGGGGACAGGGGGGAGCTCCTACGAGCAGTACTTC
TRBV9	once	-	TRBJ2-2	CASSVEASGTGELFF	TGTGCCAGCAGCGTAGAGGCCAGCGGAACCGGGGAGCTGTTTTTT